These 32 T cell receptor beta chains share one sample of origin, sequenced in a study of control samples from healthy donors and cancer patients. Sequenced by immunoSEQ multiplex PCR; TCRdb stores in-frame clones only, minus some. The table includes some 110,000 clones, over 90% detected once. Sequenced sample: blood. These receptors were obtained from a man under 40 in good health.

This chain's CDR3 is CASSREAGVNYGYTF. For the CDR3, the DNA is TGTGCCAGCTCAAGGGAGGCAGGGGTTAACTATGGCTACACCTTC. The chain employs TRBV18 and TRBJ1-2, with D perhaps TRBD1 (6 bases). V lost 5 bases and J 1 base, leaving 14 bases between the germline ends. The germline V gene has CDR1 KGHSH and CDR2 LQKENI. CDR3 length: 15 amino acids.

The CDR3 protein is CASTLLRQSNQPQHF. Here the CDR3 DNA reads TGTGCCAGCACCCTCCTAAGACAGAGCAATCAGCCCCAGCATTTT. The chain uses TRBV5-8 and TRBJ1-5; TRBD1 is a possible D gene (5 bases). CDR1 SGHTS and CDR2 YDEGEE come from the germline V gene. The CDR3 has 15 amino acids. Trimming took off 6 bases at V and 1 base at J, with 14 bases between the two ends.

The chain carries TRBV2 and TRBJ1-3; D not certain. V was cut by 0 bases and J by 0 bases, with 12 bases left in between. CDR1 is SNHLY and CDR2 is FYNNEI in the germline V gene. The CDR3 spans 17 residues. The CDR3 region is CASSEALLRVSGNTIYF. For the CDR3, the DNA is TGTGCCAGCAGTGAAGCGCTTCTGAGGGTCTCTGGAAACACCATATATTTT.

V and J are TRBV6-5 and TRBJ2-1; possibly TRBD1 for D (6 bases). V lost 6 bases to trimming and J lost 3 bases, with 15 bases between them. Germline V lookup: CDR1 MNHEY, CDR2 SVGAGI. The CDR3 is 15 amino acids. The CDR3 DNA sequence: TGTGCCAGCAGGGTGGTGGGGGCTGTCTACAATGAGCAGTTCTTC. Protein: CASRVVGAVYNEQFF.

The V gene is TRBV6-5, the J gene TRBJ1-2; unclear D gene. Trimming left V 8 bases short and J 4 bases short, with 14 bases between. The CDR3 totals 13 residues. The V gene's germline CDR1 is MNHEY and CDR2 SVGAGI. CDR3 protein: CASGLGTIYGYTF. The CDR3 DNA reads TGTGCCAGCGGCCTCGGAACAATCTATGGCTACACCTTC.

This chain connects TRBV6-1 to TRBJ1-2, with TRBD1 matching 8 bases. The CDR3 length is 18 residues. Per the germline V gene, CDR1 is MNHNS and CDR2 is SASEGT. V lost 2 bases and J lost 3; bases outside the gene matches: 14. This CDR3 reads CASSERRRLDRGHYGYTF. CDR3 nucleotide sequence: TGTGCCAGCAGTGAACGTAGGCGGTTAGACAGGGGTCACTATGGCTACACCTTC.

V and J are TRBV19 and TRBJ1-2; no clear D gene. In germline, CDR1 is LNHDA, CDR2 SQIVND (reference sequence). The CDR3 sequence is 13 residues long. Trimming left V 10 bases short and J 4 bases short, with 16 bases between. The CDR3 spells CATPEANGYGYTF. As DNA, the CDR3 is TGTGCCACCCCGGAGGCGAATGGCTATGGCTACACCTTC.

This clone was recorded once. The chain links TRBV11-2 to TRBJ1-2; perhaps TRBD1 as D (6 bases). V lost 0 bases to trimming and J lost 6 bases, with 8 bases between them. CDR3 length: 13 amino acids. CDR1 SGHAT and CDR2 FQNNGV come from the germline V gene. The DNA for the CDR3 is TGTGCCAGCAGCTTAGATCGGACAGATGGCTACACCTTC. Residues: CASSLDRTDGYTF.

The genes are TRBV6-5 and TRBJ2-7; D gene ambiguous. The CDR3 contains 12 residues. Between the trimmed V and J ends, which lost 8 bases and 0 bases, there was a span of 8 bases. The germline V gene has CDR1 MNHEY and CDR2 SVGAGI. The CDR3 spells CASAQGSYEQYF. CDR3 nucleotide sequence: TGTGCCAGCGCGCAAGGCTCCTACGAGCAGTACTTC.

This clone showed up just a few times. The chain uses TRBV7-3 and TRBJ2-3; 9 nucleotides align to TRBD1. Germline assignment: CDR1 SGHTA and CDR2 FQGTGA. This CDR3 is built from 18 residues. Germline trimming cut 1 base from V and 0 bases from J; bases unmatched to any gene: 8. CDR3 sequence (DNA): TGTGCCAGCAGCTTAAGGCCACAGGGGGCTCTTAGCACAGATACGCAGTATTTT. It yields the protein CASSLRPQGALSTDTQYF. The variable domain in full, with the rest retrieved from reference TRBV7-3 and TRBJ2-3, is GAGVSQTPSNKVTEKGKYVELRCDPISGHTALYWYRQSLGQGPEFLIYFQGTGAADDSGLPNDRFFAVRPEGSVSTLKIQRTERGDSAVYLCASSLRPQGALSTDTQYFGPGTRLTVL.

The CDR3 reads CASSVEGWGTEAFF. For the CDR3, the DNA is TGTGCCAGCAGCGTAGAAGGATGGGGCACTGAAGCTTTCTTT. The rearrangement joins TRBV9 to TRBJ1-1; D unclear. The germline CDR1 and CDR2 sequences are SGDLS and YYNGEE. The CDR3 spans 14 residues. The germline V and J ends were trimmed by 0 bases and 4 bases, with 10 bases remaining between them.

The sample holds one count of this clone. This chain uses TRBV11-2 with TRBJ1-4; tentative D call: TRBD1 (5 bases). The V end lost 8 bases, the J end lost 0 bases, and 13 bases lay between the germline ends. Germline V CDR1 and CDR2: SGHAT, FQNNGV. The CDR3 length is 15 residues. CDR3 residues: CASRRGVATNEKLFF. The CDR3 nucleotides read TGTGCCAGCCGACGGGGGGTTGCAACTAATGAAAAACTGTTTTTT.

V gene TRBV2 combines with J gene TRBJ1-1; TRBD1 matches at 8 bases. V gave up 2 bases and J gave up 1 base; unmatched junction bases: 0. The CDR3 contains 14 residues. Germline V CDR1 and CDR2: SNHLY, FYNNEI. CDR3 sequence: CASSEQGANTEAFF. CDR3 sequence (DNA): TGTGCCAGCAGTGAACAGGGGGCGAACACTGAAGCTTTCTTT.

The V and J genes are TRBV3-1 (or the pseudogene TRBV3-2) and TRBJ2-7; D unresolved. Germline CDR1 is LGHDT and CDR2 is YNNKEL (reference sequence). This CDR3 is built from 14 residues. V was shortened by 0 bases and J by 4 bases, with 10 bases between the two germline ends. The CDR3 bases are TGTGCCAGCAGCCAAGATTCCGGTAGATACGAGCAGTACTTC. Protein product: CASSQDSGRYEQYF.

The table lists this clone with a few counts. The chain links TRBV7-8 to TRBJ2-7; 7 bases match TRBD2. V was pared by 7 bases and J by 7 bases, with 13 bases of the junction left unmatched. CDR1 is SGHVS and CDR2 is FQNEAQ in the germline V gene. The CDR3 covers 14 residues. The CDR3, as DNA: TGTGCCAGCAACCACGGGGGGATGAGAGGAGAGCAGTACTTC. It encodes CASNHGGMRGEQYF.

This chain connects TRBV19 to TRBJ2-7; D unresolved. The CDR3 is 14 residues long. V was pared by 6 bases and J by 5 bases, with 17 bases between. The germline V gene has CDR1 LNHDA and CDR2 SQIVND (reference sequence). Here the CDR3 DNA reads TGTGCCAGTAGACGGACGGGCCTCGAAAACGAGCAGTACGTC. Its translation: CASRRTGLENEQYV.

The chain combines TRBV27 with TRBJ2-3; D ambiguous. The CDR3 contains 14 residues. Germline values: CDR1 MNHEY, CDR2 SMNVEV (reference sequence). V lost 1 base and J 4 bases, leaving 9 bases between the germline ends. CDR3: CASSLFLVSDTQYF. DNA for the CDR3: TGTGCCAGCAGTTTATTTTTGGTCTCAGATACGCAGTATTTT.

The chain couples TRBV5-5 to TRBJ1-4; D remains unclear. V was pared by 4 bases and J by 4 bases, with 20 bases between. Per germline, CDR1 SGHKS and CDR2 YYEKEE (reference sequence). The CDR3 has 17 residues. CDR3 bases: TGTGCCAGCAGCCACGAGGTGGGGAGCCCTAGTAATGAAAAACTGTTTTTT. It codes for CASSHEVGSPSNEKLFF.

The chain is built from TRBV19 and TRBJ1-6; 10 positions agree with TRBD1. The CDR3 spans 16 residues. J gave up 4 bases and V 3 bases, and 3 bases lay outside the gene matches. Germline assignment: CDR1 LNHDA and CDR2 SQIVND (reference sequence). CDR3 sequence reads: CASSMGQGTYNSPLHF. The CDR3 coding sequence is TGTGCCAGTAGTATGGGACAGGGGACTTATAATTCACCCCTCCACTTT.

The chain joins TRBV28 to TRBJ2-7, with unresolved D. Deletions cut 7 bases from V and 1 base from J, with 11 bases between. CDR1 and CDR2 (germline): MDHEN, SYDVKM. The CDR3 totals 13 residues. The CDR3 DNA sequence: TGTGCCAGCAACCCAACAGATTCCTACGAGCAGTACTTC. Amino acids: CASNPTDSYEQYF. Based on the CDR3 plus reference TRBV28 and TRBJ2-7, the full variable domain is DVKVTQSSRYLVKRTGEKVFLECVQDMDHENMFWYRQDPGLGLRLIYFSYDVKMKEKGDIPEGYSVSREKKERFSLILESASTNQTSMYLCASNPTDSYEQYFGPGTRLTVT.

This chain joins TRBV6-6 and TRBJ2-5; 8 bases line up with TRBD1. The CDR3 consists of 14 residues. CDR1 and CDR2 (germline): MNHNY, SVGAGI (reference sequence). Trimming took 7 bases from V and 2 from J; bases not matched to a gene: 6. The CDR3 sequence is CASTPRDRQETQYF. The CDR3 DNA follows: TGTGCCAGCACCCCCCGGGACAGGCAAGAGACCCAGTACTTC.

The table lists this clone with a count of one. This chain connects TRBV28 to TRBJ2-5; tentatively, D is TRBD2 (5 bases). This CDR3 contains 14 residues. Germline lookup yields CDR1 MDHEN and CDR2 SYDVKM. The ends were cut back, 6 bases at V and 7 bases at J, with 18 bases in the middle. CDR3 sequence: CASSPPGQGRTQYF. The CDR3 coding sequence is TGTGCCAGCAGCCCCCCGGGCCAAGGGAGGACCCAGTACTTC.

The chain has TRBV9 and TRBJ1-1; the D is unclear. The CDR3 extends over 16 amino acids. V lost 0 bases to trimming and J lost 1 base, with 13 bases between them. Germline loops: CDR1 SGDLS, CDR2 YYNGEE. The CDR3 sequence: CASSVVRPPENTEAFF. CDR3 nucleotides: TGTGCCAGCAGCGTAGTGAGACCCCCTGAGAACACTGAAGCTTTCTTT.

This clone was counted a single time. This sequence joins TRBV3-1 (or the pseudogene TRBV3-2) and TRBJ1-2; unclear D gene. CDR1 and CDR2 from the germline V gene are LGHDT and YNNKEL (reference sequence). V dropped 4 bases and J dropped 1 base, with 19 bases sitting between them. This CDR3 spans 17 amino acids. This CDR3 reads CASSPGVSAGLNYGYTF. For the CDR3, the DNA is TGTGCCAGCAGCCCGGGAGTAAGTGCAGGTCTTAACTATGGCTACACCTTC.

V usage is TRBV2 and J usage is TRBJ2-5; D could derive from TRBD1 or TRBD2 (5 bases each). CDR3 length equals 15 residues. The V and J ends lost 1 base and 5 bases respectively, with 14 bases between them. In germline, CDR1 is SNHLY, CDR2 FYNNEI. CDR3 DNA sequence: TGTGCCAGCAGTGAAGGGGCAGGGAGACAGGAGACCCAGTACTTC. Its translation is CASSEGAGRQETQYF.

Points on this clone: Other DNA sequences in this specimen translate into the identical CDR3. V gene TRBV29-1 combines with J gene TRBJ2-5; tentatively, D is TRBD1 (6 bases). Germline V gene data show CDR1 as SQVTM and CDR2 as ANQGSEA. The CDR3 contains 12 residues. Trimming left V 5 bases short and J 1 base short, with 8 bases between. CDR3 protein: CSVRGGQETQYF. The CDR3 region has the DNA TGCAGCGTTAGAGGGGGCCAAGAGACCCAGTACTTC.

The rearrangement links TRBV10-3 to TRBJ2-2; the D gene is possibly TRBD1 (7 bases). The CDR3 is made up of 15 amino acids. Trimming left V 6 bases short and J 4 bases short, with 15 bases between. CDR1 and CDR2 from the germline V gene are ENHRY and SYGVKD. The CDR3 region has the DNA TGTGCCATCAGAGCTCAGGGGGGTACCACCGGGGAGCTGTTTTTT. Encoded protein: CAIRAQGGTTGELFF.

This CDR3 is CASSLPSYEQYF. In nucleotides, the CDR3 is TGTGCCAGCAGTTTACCCTCCTACGAGCAGTACTTC. The genes are TRBV28 and TRBJ2-7; D call uncertain. This CDR3 has 12 amino acids. The germline V gene encodes CDR1 MDHEN and CDR2 SYDVKM. Trimming took 2 bases from V and 0 from J, leaving 2 bases between them.

The chain combines TRBV13 with TRBJ2-3, with D perhaps given as TRBD1 or TRBD2 (5 bases each). Germline CDR1 and CDR2: PRHDT and FYEKMQ (reference sequence). V was clipped by 5 bases and J by 0 bases, with 12 bases between them. The CDR3 length is 15 residues. In DNA form, the CDR3 reads TGTGCCAGCAGCCTATTCCGGGACAGCACAGATACGCAGTATTTT. Translation gives CASSLFRDSTDTQYF.

The V call is TRBV7-9, the J call TRBJ1-2; no reliable D call. The V end was cut by 4 bases, the J end by 7 bases, with 13 bases between. CDR1 is SEHNR and CDR2 is FQNEAQ in the germline V gene (reference sequence). CDR3 size: 13 residues. Written as DNA, the CDR3 is TGTGCCAGCAGCTCCTCCCTTGTGGGTGGCTACACCTTC. Its translation is CASSSSLVGGYTF.

V gene TRBV3-1 (or the pseudogene TRBV3-2) combines with J gene TRBJ1-6; D gene ambiguous. From germline, CDR1 is LGHDT and CDR2 YNNKEL (reference sequence). This CDR3 is built from 18 residues. V was clipped by 0 bases and J by 1 base, with 13 bases between them. Here the CDR3 DNA reads TGTGCCAGCAGCCAAGATCACCGGGGTTTTTCCTATAATTCACCCCTCCACTTT. Protein: CASSQDHRGFSYNSPLHF.

The V call is TRBV2, the J call TRBJ1-2, with 10 positions matching TRBD1. The ends lost 4 bases at V and 5 bases at J; junction bases unmatched: 7. The CDR3 is 15 amino acids. CDR1 and CDR2 (germline): SNHLY, FYNNEI. CDR3 nucleotides: TGTGCCAGCAGTGGCCGGGACAGGGGCCTTTATGGCTACACCTTC. Translating gives CASSGRDRGLYGYTF.